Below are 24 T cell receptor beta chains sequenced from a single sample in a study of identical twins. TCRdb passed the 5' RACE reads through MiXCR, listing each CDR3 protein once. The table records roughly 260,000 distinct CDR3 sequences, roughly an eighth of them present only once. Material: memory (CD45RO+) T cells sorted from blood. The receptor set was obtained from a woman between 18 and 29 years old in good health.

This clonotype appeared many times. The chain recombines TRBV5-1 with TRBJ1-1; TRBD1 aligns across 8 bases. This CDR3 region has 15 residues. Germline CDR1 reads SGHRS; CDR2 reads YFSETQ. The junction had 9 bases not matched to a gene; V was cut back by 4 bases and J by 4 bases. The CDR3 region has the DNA TGCGCCAGCAGCATCCTCGGACAGGGCGGCACTGAAGCTTTCTTT. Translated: CASSILGQGGTEAFF. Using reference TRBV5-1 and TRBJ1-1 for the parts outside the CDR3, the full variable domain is KAGVTQTPRYLIKTRGQQVTLSCSPISGHRSVSWYQQTPGQGLQFLFEYFSETQRNKGNFPGRFSGRQFSNSRSEMNVSTLELGDSALYLCASSILGQGGTEAFFGQGTRLTVV.

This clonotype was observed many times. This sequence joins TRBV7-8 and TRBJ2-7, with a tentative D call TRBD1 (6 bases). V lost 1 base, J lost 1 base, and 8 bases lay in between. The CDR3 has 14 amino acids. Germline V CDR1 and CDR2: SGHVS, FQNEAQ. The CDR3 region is CASSLDRVSYEQYF. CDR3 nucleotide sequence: TGTGCCAGCAGCTTAGACAGGGTATCCTACGAGCAGTACTTC.

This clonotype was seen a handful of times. The chain's CDR3 is CASSYSTAGVVDTQYF. The CDR3 DNA follows: TGTGCCAGCAGTTACTCGACAGCGGGGGTCGTCGATACGCAGTATTTT. The rearrangement links TRBV6-5 to TRBJ2-3; 8 positions agree with TRBD2. Germline values: CDR1 MNHEY, CDR2 SVGAGI. The CDR3 is 16 amino acids. V gave up 0 bases and J gave up 6 bases; unmatched junction bases: 8.

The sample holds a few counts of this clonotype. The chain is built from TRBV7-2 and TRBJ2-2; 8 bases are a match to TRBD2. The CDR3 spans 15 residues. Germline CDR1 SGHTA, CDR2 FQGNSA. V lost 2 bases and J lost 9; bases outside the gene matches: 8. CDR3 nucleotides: TGTGCCAGCAGCTTAACACTCGCGGGGGGCCGGGAGCTGTTTTTT. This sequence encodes CASSLTLAGGRELFF.

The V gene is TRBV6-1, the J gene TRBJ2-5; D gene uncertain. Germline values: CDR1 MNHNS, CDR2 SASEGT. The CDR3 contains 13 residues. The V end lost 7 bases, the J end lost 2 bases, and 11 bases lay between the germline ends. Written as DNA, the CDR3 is TGTGCCAGCATGGGATGGGCTCAAGAGACCCAGTACTTC. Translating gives CASMGWAQETQYF.

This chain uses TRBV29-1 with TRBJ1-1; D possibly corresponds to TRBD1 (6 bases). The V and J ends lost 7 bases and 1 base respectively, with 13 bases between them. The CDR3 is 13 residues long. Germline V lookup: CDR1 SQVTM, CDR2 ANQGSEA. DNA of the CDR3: TGCAGCGACTCGGGACACACGAACACTGAAGCTTTCTTT. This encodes CSDSGHTNTEAFF.

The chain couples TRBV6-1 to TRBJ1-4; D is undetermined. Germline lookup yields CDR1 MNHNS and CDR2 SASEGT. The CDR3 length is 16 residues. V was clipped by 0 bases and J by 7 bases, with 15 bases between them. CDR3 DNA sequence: TGTGCCAGCAGTGAAGCCTTGGACGGCTATAGTGAAAAACTGTTTTTT. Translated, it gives CASSEALDGYSEKLFF.

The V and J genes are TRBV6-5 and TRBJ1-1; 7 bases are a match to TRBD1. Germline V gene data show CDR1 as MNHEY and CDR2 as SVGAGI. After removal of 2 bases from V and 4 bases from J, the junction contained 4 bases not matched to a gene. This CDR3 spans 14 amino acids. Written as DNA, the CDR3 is TGTGCCAGCAGTTACCCTCACAGGGGCACTGAAGCTTTCTTT. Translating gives CASSYPHRGTEAFF.

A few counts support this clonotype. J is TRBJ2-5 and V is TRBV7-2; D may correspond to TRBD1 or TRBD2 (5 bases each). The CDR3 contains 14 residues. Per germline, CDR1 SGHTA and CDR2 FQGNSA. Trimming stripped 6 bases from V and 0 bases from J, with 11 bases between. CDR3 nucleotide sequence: TGTGCCAGCAGTCCGGGACGGCACCAAGAGACCCAGTACTTC. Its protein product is CASSPGRHQETQYF.

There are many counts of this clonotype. In DNA form, the CDR3 reads TGTGCCAGCAGCGTGGAGGCATATACCTATGAGACCCAGTACTTC. Translation: CASSVEAYTYETQYF. The chain has TRBV5-5 and TRBJ2-5, with TRBD2 as a possible D gene (5 bases). Germline V CDR1 and CDR2: SGHKS, YYEKEE (reference sequence). The V and J ends lost 4 bases and 5 bases respectively, with 18 bases between them. CDR3 length: 15 amino acids. Full variable domain (remainder filled in from reference TRBV5-5 and TRBJ2-5): DAGVTQSPTHLIKTRGQQVTLRCSPISGHKSVSWYQQVLGQGPQFIFQYYEKEERGRGNFPDRFSARQFPNYSSELNVNALLLGDSALYLCASSVEAYTYETQYFGPGTRLLVL.

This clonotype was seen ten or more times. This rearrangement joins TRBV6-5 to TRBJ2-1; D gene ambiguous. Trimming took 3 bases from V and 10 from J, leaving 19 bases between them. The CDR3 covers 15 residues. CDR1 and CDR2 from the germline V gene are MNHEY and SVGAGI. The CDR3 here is CASSYNLSPLSEQFF. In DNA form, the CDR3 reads TGTGCCAGCAGTTATAATCTGTCCCCCCTTAGCGAGCAGTTCTTC.

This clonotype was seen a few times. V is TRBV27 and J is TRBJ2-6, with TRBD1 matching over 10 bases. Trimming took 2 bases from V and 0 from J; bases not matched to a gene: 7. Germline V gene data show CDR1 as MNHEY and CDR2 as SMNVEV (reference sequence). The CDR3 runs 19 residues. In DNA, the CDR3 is TGTGCCAGCAGTTTAAGGGGACAGGGGATACCCTCTGGGGCCAACGTCCTGACTTTC. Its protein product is CASSLRGQGIPSGANVLTF.

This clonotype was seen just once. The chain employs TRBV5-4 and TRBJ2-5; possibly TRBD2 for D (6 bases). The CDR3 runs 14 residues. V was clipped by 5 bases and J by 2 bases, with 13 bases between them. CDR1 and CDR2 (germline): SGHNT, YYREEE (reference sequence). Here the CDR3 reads CASRAERVQETQYF. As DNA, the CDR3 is TGTGCCAGCAGGGCGGAGCGGGTGCAAGAGACCCAGTACTTC.

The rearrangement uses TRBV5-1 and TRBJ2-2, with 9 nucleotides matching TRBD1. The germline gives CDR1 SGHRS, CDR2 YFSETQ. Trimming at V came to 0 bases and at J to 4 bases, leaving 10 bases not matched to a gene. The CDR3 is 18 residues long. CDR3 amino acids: CASSLVPGGTGTTGELFF. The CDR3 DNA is TGCGCCAGCAGCTTGGTCCCCGGGGGGACAGGGACCACCGGGGAGCTGTTTTTT.

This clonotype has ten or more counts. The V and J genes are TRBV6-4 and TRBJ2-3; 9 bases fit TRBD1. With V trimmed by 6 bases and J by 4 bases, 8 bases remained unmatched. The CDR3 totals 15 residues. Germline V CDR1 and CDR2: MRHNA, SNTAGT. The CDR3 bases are TGTGCCAGCAGCTTGACAGGGGGTAGCTCAGATACGCAGTATTTT. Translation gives CASSLTGGSSDTQYF.

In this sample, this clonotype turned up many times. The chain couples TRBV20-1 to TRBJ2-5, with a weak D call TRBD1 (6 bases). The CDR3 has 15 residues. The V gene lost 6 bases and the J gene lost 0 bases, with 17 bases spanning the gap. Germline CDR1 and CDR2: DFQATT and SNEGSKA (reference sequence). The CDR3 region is CSAVALGAHQETQYF. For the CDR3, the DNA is TGCAGTGCCGTTGCCTTGGGGGCGCACCAAGAGACCCAGTACTTC.

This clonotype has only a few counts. DNA for the CDR3: TGTGCCAGCAGTGCGGGAGGGAGGCACGGCTGGGGTAATTCACCCCTCCACTTT. It encodes CASSAGGRHGWGNSPLHF. V and J are TRBV6-1 and TRBJ1-6; D gene unclear. Germline V gene sequence: CDR1 MNHNS, CDR2 SASEGT. V lost 4 bases, J lost 6 bases, and 22 bases lay in between. CDR3 length: 18 amino acids.

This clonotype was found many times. The CDR3 protein is CASSLERNQETQYF. The CDR3 DNA sequence: TGCGCCAGCAGCTTGGAGCGGAACCAAGAGACCCAGTACTTC. The chain combines TRBV5-1 with TRBJ2-5; possibly TRBD2 for D (5 bases). Deletions cut 0 bases from V and 0 bases from J, with 6 bases between. Germline V gives CDR1 SGHRS, CDR2 YFSETQ. The CDR3 sequence is 14 residues long.

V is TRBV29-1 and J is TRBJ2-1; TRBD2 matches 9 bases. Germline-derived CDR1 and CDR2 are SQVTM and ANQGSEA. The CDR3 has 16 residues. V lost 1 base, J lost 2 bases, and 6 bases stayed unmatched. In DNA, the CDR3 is TGCAGCGTTGAAGGAGGTAGCGGGGGAACCTACAATGAGCAGTTCTTC. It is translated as CSVEGGSGGTYNEQFF.

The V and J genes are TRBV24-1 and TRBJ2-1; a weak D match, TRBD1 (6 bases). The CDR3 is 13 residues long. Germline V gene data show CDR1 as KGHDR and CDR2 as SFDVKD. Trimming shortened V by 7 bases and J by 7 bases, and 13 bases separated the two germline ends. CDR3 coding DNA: TGTGCCACCAGCACACACAGGGCTAATGAGCAGTTCTTC. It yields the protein CATSTHRANEQFF.

CDR3 sequence: CASSQKLNTIYF. CDR3 DNA sequence: TGTGCCAGCAGTCAGAAGTTAAACACCATATATTTT. The chain is built from TRBV6-6 and TRBJ1-3; the D is unclear. Germline V gene data show CDR1 as MNHNY and CDR2 as SVGAGI (reference sequence). This CDR3 has 12 amino acids. V was shortened by 5 bases and J by 6 bases, with 8 bases between the two germline ends.

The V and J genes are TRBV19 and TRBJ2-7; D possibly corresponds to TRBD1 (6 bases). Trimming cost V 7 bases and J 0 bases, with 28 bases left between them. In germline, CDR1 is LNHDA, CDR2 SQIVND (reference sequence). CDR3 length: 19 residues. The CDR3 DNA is TGTGCCAGTACTAGAACGGCGGTGCCGGGGACAATAACCTCCTACGAGCAGTACTTC. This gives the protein CASTRTAVPGTITSYEQYF.

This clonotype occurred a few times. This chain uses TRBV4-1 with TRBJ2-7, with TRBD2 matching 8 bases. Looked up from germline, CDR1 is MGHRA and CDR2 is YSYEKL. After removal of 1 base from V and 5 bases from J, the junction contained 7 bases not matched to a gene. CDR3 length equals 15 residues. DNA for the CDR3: TGCGCCAGCAGCCAAGGGCAGCGGGAGTTCGACGAGCAGTACTTC. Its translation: CASSQGQREFDEQYF.

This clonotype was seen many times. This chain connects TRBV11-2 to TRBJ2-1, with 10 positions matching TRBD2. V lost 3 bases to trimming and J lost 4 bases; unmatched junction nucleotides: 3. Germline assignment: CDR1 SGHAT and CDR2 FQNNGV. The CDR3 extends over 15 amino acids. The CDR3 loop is CASSFTSGTYNEQFF. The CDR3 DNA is TGTGCCAGCAGCTTTACTAGCGGGACTTACAATGAGCAGTTCTTC.